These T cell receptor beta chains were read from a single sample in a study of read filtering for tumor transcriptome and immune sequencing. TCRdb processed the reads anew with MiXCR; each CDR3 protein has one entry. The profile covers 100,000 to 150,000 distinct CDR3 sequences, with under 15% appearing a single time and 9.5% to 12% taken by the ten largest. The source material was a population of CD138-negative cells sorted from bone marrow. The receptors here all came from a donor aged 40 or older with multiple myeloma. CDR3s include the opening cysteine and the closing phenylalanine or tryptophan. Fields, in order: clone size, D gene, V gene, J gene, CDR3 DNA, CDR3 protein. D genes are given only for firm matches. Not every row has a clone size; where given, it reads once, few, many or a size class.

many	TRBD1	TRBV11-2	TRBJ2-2	TGTGCCAGCAGCCTCGGACAGGGTGGAGGCGGGGAGCTGTTTTTT	CASSLGQGGGGELFF
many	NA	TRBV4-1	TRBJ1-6	TGCGCCAGCAGCAAGGACCGGAGCTCCTATAATTCACCCCTCCACTTT	CASSKDRSSYNSPLHF
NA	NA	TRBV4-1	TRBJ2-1	TGCGCCAGCAGGCAAGATGGGGAACATGAGCAGTTCTTC	CASRQDGEHEQFF
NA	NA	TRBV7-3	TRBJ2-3	TGTGCCAGCAGCCCTCAGCCCCTAGCGACAGATACGCAGTATTTT	CASSPQPLATDTQYF
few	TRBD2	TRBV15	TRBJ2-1	TGTGCCACCAGCAAACTAGCGGACTCCAATGAGCAGTTCTTC	CATSKLADSNEQFF
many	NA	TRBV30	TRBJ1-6	TGTGCCTGGGCCCGGGGATCGGATTCACCCCTCCACTTT	CAWARGSDSPLHF
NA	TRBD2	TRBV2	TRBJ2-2	TGTGCCAGCTTTCTGCTAGCGGGAGCGCCCGGGGAGCTGTTTTTT	CASFLLAGAPGELFF
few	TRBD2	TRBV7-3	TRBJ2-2	TGTGCCAGCAGCGACGGACTAGCGGGAGGGGCGAACACCGGGGAGCTGTTTTTT	CASSDGLAGGANTGELFF
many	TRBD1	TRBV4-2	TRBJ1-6	TGTGCCAGCAGACGGACAGGAGATAATTCACCCCTCCACTTT	CASRRTGDNSPLHF
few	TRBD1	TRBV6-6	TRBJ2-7	TGTGCCAGCAGTTTAGACAGGGATGGATACGAGCAGTACTTC	CASSLDRDGYEQYF
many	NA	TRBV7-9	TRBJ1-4	TGTGCCAGCAGCTTAGGACTGGCTCGAACTAATGAAAAACTGTTTTTT	CASSLGLARTNEKLFF
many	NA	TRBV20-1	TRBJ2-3	TGCAGTGCTAGTTGGCGAGGGCGGGAAGATACGCAGTATTTT	CSASWRGREDTQYF
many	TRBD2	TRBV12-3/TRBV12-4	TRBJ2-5	TGTGCCAGCAGTTCTTACGAACTGGGGACTAGCGGGAGTGAGACCCAGTACTTC	CASSSYELGTSGSETQYF
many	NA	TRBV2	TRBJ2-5	TGTGCCAGCAATACGGACAGCCAAGAGACCCAGTACTTC	CASNTDSQETQYF
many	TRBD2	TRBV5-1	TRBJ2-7	TGCGCCAGCAGCTCCCTGGCGGGAGGGATCCACGAGCAGTACTTC	CASSSLAGGIHEQYF
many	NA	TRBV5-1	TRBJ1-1	TGCGCCAGCAGCTTTGACACACGGAACACTGAAGCTTTCTTT	CASSFDTRNTEAFF
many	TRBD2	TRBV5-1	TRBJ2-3	TGCGCCAGCAGCTTGGTTGTTTCTGGCGGGAGTGGCGCAGATACGCAGTATTTT	CASSLVVSGGSGADTQYF
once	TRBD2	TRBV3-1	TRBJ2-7	TGTGCCAGCAGCCTGGTGAGAGCTAGCGGAACCTACGAGCAGTACTTC	CASSLVRASGTYEQYF
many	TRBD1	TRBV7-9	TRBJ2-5	TGTGCCAGCGGGACAGGGGAGCAAGAGACCCAGTACTTC	CASGTGEQETQYF
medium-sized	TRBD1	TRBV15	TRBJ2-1	TGTGCCACCAGCAGAGACAGGGGGCTCTACAATGAGCAGTTCTTC	CATSRDRGLYNEQFF
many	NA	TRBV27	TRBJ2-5	TGTGCCAGCAGTTTTCGGCTAGTCGGGACCCAGTACTTC	CASSFRLVGTQYF
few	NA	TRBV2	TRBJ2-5	TGTGCCACCGGGGCCCGTGAGACCCAGTACTTC	CATGARETQYF
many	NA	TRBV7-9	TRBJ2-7	TGTGCCAGCAGCCATCCCCCAGGGAACTACGAGCAGTACTTC	CASSHPPGNYEQYF
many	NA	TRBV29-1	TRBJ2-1	TGCAGCGAAGGGACTGCACGCTACAATGAGCAGTTCTTC	CSEGTARYNEQFF
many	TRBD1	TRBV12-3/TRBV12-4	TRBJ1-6	TGTGCCATCCGAACAGGGGGACGTAATTCACCCCTCCACTTT	CAIRTGGRNSPLHF
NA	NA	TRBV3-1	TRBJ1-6	TGTGCCAGCAGCCAAGAAAGTGGTTCACCCCTCCACTTT	CASSQESGSPLHF
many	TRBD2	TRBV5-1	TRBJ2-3	TGCGCCAGCAGCCAAACTAGCGGGGGGATAAACACAGATACGCAGTATTTT	CASSQTSGGINTDTQYF
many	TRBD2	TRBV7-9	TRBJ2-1	TGTGCCAGCAGCTCGCTAGGACTAGCGGGAGGTTTCAATGAGCAGTTCTTC	CASSSLGLAGGFNEQFF
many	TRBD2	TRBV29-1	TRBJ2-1	TGCAGCGTGGGACTAGCGGGGGACAATGAGCAGTTCTTC	CSVGLAGDNEQFF
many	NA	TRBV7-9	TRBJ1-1	TGTGCCAGTCGCGGCCGGGGCAATACTGAAGCTTTCTTT	CASRGRGNTEAFF
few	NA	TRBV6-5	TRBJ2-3	TGTGCCAGCAGTTACTCGGCAGGGCCGGCAGATACGCAGTATTTT	CASSYSAGPADTQYF
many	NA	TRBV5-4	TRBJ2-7	TGTGCCAGCAGCTCGGGCGGGTCTACCTACGAGCAGTACTTC	CASSSGGSTYEQYF
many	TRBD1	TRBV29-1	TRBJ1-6	TGCAGCGCGGGGACAGGGGGCAATTCACCCCTCCACTTT	CSAGTGGNSPLHF
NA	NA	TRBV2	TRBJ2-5	TGTGCCAGCACCGAGATCGAAGAGACCCAGTACTTC	CASTEIEETQYF
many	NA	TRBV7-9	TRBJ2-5	TGTGCCAGCTTGCGGAGCCCGCAAGAGACCCAGTACTTC	CASLRSPQETQYF
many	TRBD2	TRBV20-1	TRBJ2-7	TGCAGTGCTGTCCGGACTAGCGGTACTTACGAGCAGTACTTC	CSAVRTSGTYEQYF
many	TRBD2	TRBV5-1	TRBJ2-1	TGCGCCAGCAGCACTAGCGGGGACTCCTACAATGAGCAGTTCTTC	CASSTSGDSYNEQFF
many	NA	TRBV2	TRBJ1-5	TGTGCCAGCAGTGAGGCCAGGGGATCGACTCAGCCCCAGCATTTT	CASSEARGSTQPQHF
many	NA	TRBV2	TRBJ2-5	TGTGCCAGCAGTGAATCGAGGCGAGCAGAGACCCAGTACTTC	CASSESRRAETQYF
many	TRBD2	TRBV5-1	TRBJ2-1	TGCGCCAGCAGCCCCGGTCGGGAGGGCCACAATGAGCAGTTCTTC	CASSPGREGHNEQFF
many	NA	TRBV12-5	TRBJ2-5	TGTGCTAGTGGTTTGCAACAGCAACAAGAGACCCAGTACTTC	CASGLQQQQETQYF
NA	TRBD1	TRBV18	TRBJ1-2	TGTGCCAGCTCACCGATACAGGGGCGATCAGACTATGGCTACACCTTC	CASSPIQGRSDYGYTF
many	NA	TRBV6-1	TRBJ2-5	TGTGCCAGCTTTAACAGGCAAGAGACCCAGTACTTC	CASFNRQETQYF
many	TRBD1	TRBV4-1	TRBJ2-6	TGCGCCGGCAGCCAATGGTCCGGGACAGGGGTTTCTGGGGCCAACGTCCTGACTTTC	CAGSQWSGTGVSGANVLTF
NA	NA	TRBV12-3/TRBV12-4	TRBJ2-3	TGCGCCAGCAGTTTAGCGCTGAGGGCCGGAGCGCAGTATTTT	CASSLALRAGAQYF
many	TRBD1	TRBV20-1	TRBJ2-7	TGCAGTGCCTTCCGGACAGGGACCCACGAGCAGTACTTC	CSAFRTGTHEQYF
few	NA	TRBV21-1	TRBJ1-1	TGTGCCAGCAGCAAAGTTGGGGGAATGAACACTGAAGCTTTCTTT	CASSKVGGMNTEAFF
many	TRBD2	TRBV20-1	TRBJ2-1	TGCAGTGCTAGAGCAGGACTAGCGTCTTACAATGAGCAGTTCTTC	CSARAGLASYNEQFF